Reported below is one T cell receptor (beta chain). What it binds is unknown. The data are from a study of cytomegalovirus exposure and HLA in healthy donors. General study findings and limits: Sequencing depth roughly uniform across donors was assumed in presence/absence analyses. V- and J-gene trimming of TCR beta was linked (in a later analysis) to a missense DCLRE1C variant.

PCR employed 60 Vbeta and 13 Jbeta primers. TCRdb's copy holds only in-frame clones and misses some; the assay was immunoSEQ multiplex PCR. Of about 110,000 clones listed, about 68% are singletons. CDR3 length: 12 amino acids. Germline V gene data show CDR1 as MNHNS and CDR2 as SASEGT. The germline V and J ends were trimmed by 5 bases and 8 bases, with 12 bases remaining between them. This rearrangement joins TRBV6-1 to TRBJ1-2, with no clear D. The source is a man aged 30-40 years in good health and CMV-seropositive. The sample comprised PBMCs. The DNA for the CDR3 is TGTGCCAGCAGTATGGGAGGGAACGGCTACACCTTC. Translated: CASSMGGNGYTF.